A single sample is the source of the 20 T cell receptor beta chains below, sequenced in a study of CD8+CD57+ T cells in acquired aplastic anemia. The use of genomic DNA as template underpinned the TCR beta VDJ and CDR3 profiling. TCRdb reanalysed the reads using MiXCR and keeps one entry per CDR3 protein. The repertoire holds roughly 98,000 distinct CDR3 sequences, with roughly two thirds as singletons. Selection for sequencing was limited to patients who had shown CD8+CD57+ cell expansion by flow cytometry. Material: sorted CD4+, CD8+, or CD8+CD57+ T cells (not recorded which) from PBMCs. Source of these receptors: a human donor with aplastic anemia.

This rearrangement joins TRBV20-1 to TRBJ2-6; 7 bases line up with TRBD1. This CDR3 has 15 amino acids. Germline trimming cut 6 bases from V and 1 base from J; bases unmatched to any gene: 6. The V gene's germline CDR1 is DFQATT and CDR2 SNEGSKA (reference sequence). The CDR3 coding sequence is TGCAGTGCACCCGACAGGGAATCTGGGGCCAACGTCCTGACTTTC. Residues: CSAPDRESGANVLTF.

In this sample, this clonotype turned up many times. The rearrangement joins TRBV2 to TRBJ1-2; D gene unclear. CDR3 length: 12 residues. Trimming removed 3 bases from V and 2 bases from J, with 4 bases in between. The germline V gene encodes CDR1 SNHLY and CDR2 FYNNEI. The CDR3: CASSDSNYGYTF. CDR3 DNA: TGTGCCAGCAGTGACAGCAACTATGGCTACACCTTC.

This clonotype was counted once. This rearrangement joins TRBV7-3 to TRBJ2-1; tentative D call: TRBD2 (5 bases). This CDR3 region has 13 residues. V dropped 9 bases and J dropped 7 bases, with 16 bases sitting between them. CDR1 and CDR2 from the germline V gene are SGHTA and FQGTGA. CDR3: CASGGLRGNEQFF. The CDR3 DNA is TGTGCCAGTGGAGGACTTCGAGGAAATGAGCAGTTCTTC. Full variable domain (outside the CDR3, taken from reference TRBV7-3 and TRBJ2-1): GAGVSQTPSNKVTEKGKYVELRCDPISGHTALYWYRQSLGQGPEFLIYFQGTGAADDSGLPNDRFFAVRPEGSVSTLKIQRTERGDSAVYLCASGGLRGNEQFFGPGTRLTVL.

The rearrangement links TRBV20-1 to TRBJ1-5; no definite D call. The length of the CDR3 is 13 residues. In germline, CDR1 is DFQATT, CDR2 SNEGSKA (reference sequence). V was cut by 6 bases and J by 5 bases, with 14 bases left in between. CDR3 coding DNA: TGCAGTGCCATAGACACTTCCGATCAGCCCCAGCATTTT. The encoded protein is CSAIDTSDQPQHF.

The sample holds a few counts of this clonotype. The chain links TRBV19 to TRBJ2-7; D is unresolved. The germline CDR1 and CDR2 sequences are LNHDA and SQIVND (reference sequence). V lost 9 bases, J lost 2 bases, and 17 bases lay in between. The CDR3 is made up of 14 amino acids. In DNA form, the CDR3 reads TGTGCCAGCAGCTTAGGAGTGGCAGCCTACGAGCAGTACTTC. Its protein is CASSLGVAAYEQYF.

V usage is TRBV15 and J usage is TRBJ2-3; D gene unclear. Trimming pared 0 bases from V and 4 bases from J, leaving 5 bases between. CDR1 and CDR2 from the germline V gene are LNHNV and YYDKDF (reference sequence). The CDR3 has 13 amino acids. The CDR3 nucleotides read TGTGCCACCAGCAGAGAGTGGTCAGATACGCAGTATTTT. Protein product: CATSREWSDTQYF.

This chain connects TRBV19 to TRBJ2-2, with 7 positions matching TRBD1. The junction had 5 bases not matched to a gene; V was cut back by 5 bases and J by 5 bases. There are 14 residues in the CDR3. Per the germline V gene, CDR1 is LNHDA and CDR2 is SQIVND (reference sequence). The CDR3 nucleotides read TGTGCCAGTAGTTCGGGGACAGATACCGGGGAGCTGTTTTTT. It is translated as CASSSGTDTGELFF.

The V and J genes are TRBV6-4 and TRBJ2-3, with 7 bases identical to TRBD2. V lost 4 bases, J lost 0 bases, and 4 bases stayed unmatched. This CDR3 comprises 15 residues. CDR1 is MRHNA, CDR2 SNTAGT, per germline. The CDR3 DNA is TGTGCCAGCAGTGTCGGGACTACTAGCACAGATACGCAGTATTTT. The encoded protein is CASSVGTTSTDTQYF.

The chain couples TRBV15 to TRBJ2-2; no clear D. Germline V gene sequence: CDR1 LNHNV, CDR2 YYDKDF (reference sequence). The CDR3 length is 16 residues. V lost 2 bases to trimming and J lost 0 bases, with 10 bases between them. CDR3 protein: CATSRFPGANTGELFF. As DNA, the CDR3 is TGTGCCACCAGCAGATTTCCCGGCGCGAACACCGGGGAGCTGTTTTTT.

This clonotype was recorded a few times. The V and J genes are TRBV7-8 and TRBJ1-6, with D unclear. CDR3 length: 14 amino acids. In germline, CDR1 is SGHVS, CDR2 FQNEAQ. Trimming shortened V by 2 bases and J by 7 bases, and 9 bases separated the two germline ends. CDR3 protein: CASSLLAGNSPLHF. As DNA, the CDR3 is TGTGCCAGCAGCTTATTGGCGGGGAATTCACCCCTCCACTTT.

In nucleotides, the CDR3 is TGTGCCAGCATCCAGAATGCCTACGAGCAGTACTTC. Translated: CASIQNAYEQYF. The chain combines TRBV24-1 with TRBJ2-7; D unclear. Trimming cost V 11 bases and J 2 bases, with 12 bases left between them. Germline values: CDR1 KGHDR, CDR2 SFDVKD. This CDR3 spans 12 amino acids.

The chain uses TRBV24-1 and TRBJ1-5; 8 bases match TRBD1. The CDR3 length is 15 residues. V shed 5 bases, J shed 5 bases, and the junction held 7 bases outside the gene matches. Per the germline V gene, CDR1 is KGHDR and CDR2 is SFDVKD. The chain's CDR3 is CATSASDRGHQPQHF. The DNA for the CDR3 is TGTGCCACCAGTGCCTCCGACAGGGGCCATCAGCCCCAGCATTTT.

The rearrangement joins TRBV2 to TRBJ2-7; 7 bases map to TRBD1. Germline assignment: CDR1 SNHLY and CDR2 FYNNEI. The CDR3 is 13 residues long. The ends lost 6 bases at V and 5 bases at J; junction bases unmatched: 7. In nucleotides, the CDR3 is TGTGCCAGCAGCTTAGCGCAGGGGGACGAGCAGTACTTC. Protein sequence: CASSLAQGDEQYF.

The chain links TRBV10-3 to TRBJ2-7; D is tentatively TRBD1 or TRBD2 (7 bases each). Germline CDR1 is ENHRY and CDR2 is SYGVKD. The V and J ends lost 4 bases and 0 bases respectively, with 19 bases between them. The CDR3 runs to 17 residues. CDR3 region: CAISAGGGPGISYEQYF. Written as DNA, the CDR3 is TGTGCCATCAGTGCAGGGGGGGGCCCAGGGATCTCCTACGAGCAGTACTTC.

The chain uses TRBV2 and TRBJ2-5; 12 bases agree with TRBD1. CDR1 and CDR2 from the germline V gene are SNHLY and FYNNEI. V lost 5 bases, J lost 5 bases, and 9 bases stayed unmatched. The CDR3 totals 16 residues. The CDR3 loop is CASSQEGTGGMETQYF. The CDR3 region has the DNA TGTGCCAGCAGTCAAGAAGGGACAGGGGGCATGGAGACCCAGTACTTC. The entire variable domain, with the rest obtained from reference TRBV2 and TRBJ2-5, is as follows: EPEVTQTPSHQVTQMGQEVILRCVPISNHLYFYWYRQILGQKVEFLVSFYNNEISEKSEIFDDQFSVERPDGSNFTLKIRSTKLEDSAMYFCASSQEGTGGMETQYFGPGTRLLVL.

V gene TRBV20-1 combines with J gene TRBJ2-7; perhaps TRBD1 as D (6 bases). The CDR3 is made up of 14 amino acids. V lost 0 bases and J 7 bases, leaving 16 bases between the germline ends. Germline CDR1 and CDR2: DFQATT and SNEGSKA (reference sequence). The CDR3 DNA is TGCAGTGCTAGAGATTTGACAGGCCCCCAGGAGCAGTACTTC. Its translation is CSARDLTGPQEQYF.

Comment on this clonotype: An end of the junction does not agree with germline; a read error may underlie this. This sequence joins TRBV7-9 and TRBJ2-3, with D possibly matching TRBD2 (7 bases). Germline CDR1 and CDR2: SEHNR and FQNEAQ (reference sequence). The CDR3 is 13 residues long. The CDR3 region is CASSPGGGDTQYF. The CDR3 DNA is TGTGCTAGCAGCCCGGGGGGCGGAGATACGCAGTATTTT.

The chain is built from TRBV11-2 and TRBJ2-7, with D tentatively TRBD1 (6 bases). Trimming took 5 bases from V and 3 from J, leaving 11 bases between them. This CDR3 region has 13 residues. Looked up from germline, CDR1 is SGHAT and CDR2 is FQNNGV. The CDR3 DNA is TGTGCCAGCAGCCGGGACACCGACTACGAGCAGTACTTC. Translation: CASSRDTDYEQYF.

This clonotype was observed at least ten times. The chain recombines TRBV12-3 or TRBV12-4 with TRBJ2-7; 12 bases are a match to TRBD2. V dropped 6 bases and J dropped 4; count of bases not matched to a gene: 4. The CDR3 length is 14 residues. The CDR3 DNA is TGTGCCAGCAGGTCTGGACTAGCGGGATACGAGCAGTACTTC. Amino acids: CASRSGLAGYEQYF.

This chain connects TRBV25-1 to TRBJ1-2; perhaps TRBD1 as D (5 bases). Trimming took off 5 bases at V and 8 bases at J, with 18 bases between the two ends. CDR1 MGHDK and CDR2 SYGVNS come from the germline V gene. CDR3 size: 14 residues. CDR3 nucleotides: TGTGCCAGCAGTAGGGATGGGACCGTCGAGGGCTACACCTTC. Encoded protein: CASSRDGTVEGYTF.